This TCR beta chain was captured by sequencing in a study of cytomegalovirus exposure and HLA in healthy donors. A note on this clone: As yet, its antigen is unknown.

Study-level findings and limits: That first-cohort TCR clusters tended to co-occur in the 120 or so validation repertoires was found in a later analysis. In vitro, three CMV-associated chains proved specific for CMV antigens. Cytomegalovirus-associated TCR beta chains were listed, numbering roughly 150.

This table comes from immunoSEQ multiplex PCR, and its TCRdb copy is limited to in-frame clones, with some not included. The data show a few hundred thousand clones, almost 90% seen once. The receptor's source is a young woman in good health and CMV-seronegative. Sequences were obtained from PBMCs.

CDR3 protein: CATSTGSGDYNEQFF. Written as DNA, the CDR3 is TGTGCCACCAGCACGGGTAGCGGGGATTACAATGAGCAGTTCTTC. This chain uses TRBV15 with TRBJ2-1; the match to TRBD2 covers 8 bases. Per the germline V gene, CDR1 is LNHNV and CDR2 is YYDKDF (reference sequence). This CDR3 region has 15 residues. With 4 bases clipped from V and 4 bases from J, the junction kept 6 bases outside the gene matches. The entire variable domain, with the rest obtained from reference TRBV15 and TRBJ2-1, is as follows: DAMVIQNPRYQVTQFGKPVTLSCSQTLNHNVMYWYQQKSSQAPKLLFHYYDKDFNNEADTPDNFQSRRPNTSFCFLDIRSPGLGDTAMYLCATSTGSGDYNEQFFGPGTRLTVL.